This is a list of T cell receptor beta chains from one sample in a study of OX40 agonist ivuxolimab in advanced cancers. The protocol was immunoSEQ multiplex PCR, while the TCRdb copy is restricted to in-frame clones and leaves out a portion. The sample has about 76,000 clones, under 90% seen once; the top ten hold 5.5% to 7.5%. The sequencing used CD4+ or CD8+ T cells sorted from blood, collected in a trial of the OX40 agonist ivuxolimab. The source of these receptors is an adult with an advanced solid tumor such as melanoma, head and neck, liver or kidney cancer. CDR3s include the opening cysteine and the closing phenylalanine or tryptophan. Each record gives: V gene, J gene, clone size, D gene, CDR3 length, CDR3 DNA, CDR3 protein. D genes are given only for firm matches. The listing skips clone size in some rows; elsewhere it reads once, few, many or a size class.

V gene: TRBV4-3
J gene: TRBJ1-2
clone size: -
D gene: TRBD1
CDR3 length: 16
CDR3 DNA: TGCGCCAGCAGCCAAACCTCGGGACAGGGAAAGGATGGCTACACCTTC
CDR3 protein: CASSQTSGQGKDGYTF

V gene: TRBV7-8
J gene: TRBJ2-7
clone size: -
D gene: -
CDR3 length: 16
CDR3 DNA: TGTGCCAGCAGCTTAGCGGGGTCAGGTAAAACCTACGAGCAGTACTTC
CDR3 protein: CASSLAGSGKTYEQYF

V gene: TRBV4-3
J gene: TRBJ2-1
clone size: -
D gene: -
CDR3 length: 17
CDR3 DNA: TGCGCCAGCAGCCAAGATTTTGCCGGAGGGGCTTACAATGAGCAGTTCTTC
CDR3 protein: CASSQDFAGGAYNEQFF

V gene: TRBV19
J gene: TRBJ1-2
clone size: -
D gene: TRBD1
CDR3 length: 16
CDR3 DNA: TGTGCCAGCCTCCTCCGGGACAGGGGATCTATCGGTGGCTACACCTTC
CDR3 protein: CASLLRDRGSIGGYTF

V gene: TRBV6-4
J gene: TRBJ2-1
clone size: -
D gene: -
CDR3 length: 17
CDR3 DNA: TGTGCCAGCAGCCTAGACTCCATTCTAGGGCCCTACAATGAGCAGTTCTTC
CDR3 protein: CASSLDSILGPYNEQFF

V gene: TRBV7-9
J gene: TRBJ2-4
clone size: few
D gene: TRBD2
CDR3 length: 14
CDR3 DNA: TGTGCCAGCAGCTTAAGCGGGAGTGAAAACATTCAGTACTTC
CDR3 protein: CASSLSGSENIQYF

V gene: TRBV5-6
J gene: TRBJ2-7
clone size: once
D gene: TRBD1
CDR3 length: 14
CDR3 DNA: TGTGCCAGCAGCTGGGACAGAAGCTCCTACGAGCAGTACTTC
CDR3 protein: CASSWDRSSYEQYF

V gene: TRBV5-1
J gene: TRBJ2-7
clone size: once
D gene: -
CDR3 length: 17
CDR3 DNA: TGCGCCAGCAGCTTGGCCCGGGGTCAGCGAAGCTCCTACGAGCAGTACTTC
CDR3 protein: CASSLARGQRSSYEQYF

V gene: TRBV2
J gene: TRBJ1-5
clone size: -
D gene: -
CDR3 length: 12
CDR3 DNA: TGTGCCAGCAAGATTACAAGTCAGCCCCAGCATTTT
CDR3 protein: CASKITSQPQHF

V gene: TRBV14
J gene: TRBJ2-1
clone size: -
D gene: TRBD1
CDR3 length: 17
CDR3 DNA: TGTGCCAGCAGCCAAAAGGGACGGGACAGGGGATTTTTTGAGCAGTTCTTC
CDR3 protein: CASSQKGRDRGFFEQFF

V gene: TRBV5-1
J gene: TRBJ1-6
clone size: -
D gene: TRBD1
CDR3 length: 19
CDR3 DNA: TGCGCCAGCAGCCCTACGACAGGGGGCCATGGGACCTATAATTCACCCCTCCACTTT
CDR3 protein: CASSPTTGGHGTYNSPLHF

V gene: TRBV19
J gene: TRBJ2-2
clone size: once
D gene: TRBD1
CDR3 length: 14
CDR3 DNA: TGTGCCACCCGGGACAGGGGAAGCACCGGGGAGCTGTTTTTT
CDR3 protein: CATRDRGSTGELFF

V gene: TRBV9
J gene: TRBJ2-7
clone size: -
D gene: -
CDR3 length: 14
CDR3 DNA: TGTGCCAGCAGCGTAAGGAGGGACGGCAACGAGCAGTACTTC
CDR3 protein: CASSVRRDGNEQYF

V gene: TRBV10-3
J gene: TRBJ2-5
clone size: -
D gene: TRBD1
CDR3 length: 12
CDR3 DNA: TGTGCCGCCGGGACAGGGAAGGAGACCCAGTACTTC
CDR3 protein: CAAGTGKETQYF

V gene: TRBV18
J gene: TRBJ2-1
clone size: -
D gene: TRBD2
CDR3 length: 15
CDR3 DNA: TGTGCCAGCTCAAGGGGACTAGCGGAGTACAATGAGCAGTTCTTC
CDR3 protein: CASSRGLAEYNEQFF

V gene: TRBV28
J gene: TRBJ2-7
clone size: few
D gene: TRBD1
CDR3 length: 15
CDR3 DNA: TGTGCCAGCAGTCAACCGACAGGGTTGTCCTACGAGCAGTACTTC
CDR3 protein: CASSQPTGLSYEQYF

V gene: TRBV14
J gene: TRBJ1-1
clone size: -
D gene: -
CDR3 length: 16
CDR3 DNA: TGTGCCAGCAGCCTGGCTAGGGGTCGGGTGAACACTGAAGCTTTCTTT
CDR3 protein: CASSLARGRVNTEAFF

V gene: TRBV4-1
J gene: TRBJ1-4
clone size: -
D gene: -
CDR3 length: 16
CDR3 DNA: TGCGCCAGCAGCTCATGGACAGATGCAACTAATGAAAAACTGTTTTTT
CDR3 protein: CASSSWTDATNEKLFF

V gene: TRBV10-2
J gene: TRBJ2-2
clone size: -
D gene: -
CDR3 length: 14
CDR3 DNA: TGCGCCAGCAGGATCGCAGGGGACCCCGGGGAGCTGTTTTTT
CDR3 protein: CASRIAGDPGELFF

V gene: TRBV9
J gene: TRBJ2-1
clone size: -
D gene: -
CDR3 length: 12
CDR3 DNA: TGTGCCAGCAGCCCCGGGGACAATGAGCAGTTCTTC
CDR3 protein: CASSPGDNEQFF

V gene: TRBV7-9
J gene: TRBJ1-2
clone size: -
D gene: TRBD1
CDR3 length: 16
CDR3 DNA: TGTGCCAGCAGCTTAGCACCAGGACAGGGCAGCTATGGCTACACCTTC
CDR3 protein: CASSLAPGQGSYGYTF

V gene: TRBV7-9
J gene: TRBJ1-2
clone size: once
D gene: -
CDR3 length: 14
CDR3 DNA: TGTGCCAGCAGCTTCATAGGGGCGAACTATGGCTACACCTTC
CDR3 protein: CASSFIGANYGYTF

V gene: TRBV13
J gene: TRBJ2-5
clone size: -
D gene: -
CDR3 length: 13
CDR3 DNA: TGTGCCAGCAGCTTCCAGGACCAAGAGACCCAGTACTTC
CDR3 protein: CASSFQDQETQYF

V gene: TRBV7-2
J gene: TRBJ2-3
clone size: -
D gene: -
CDR3 length: 16
CDR3 DNA: TGTGCCAGCAGCTTAGCGGGACCGGGGTTCACAGATACGCAGTATTTT
CDR3 protein: CASSLAGPGFTDTQYF

V gene: TRBV4-3
J gene: TRBJ2-1
clone size: -
D gene: -
CDR3 length: 16
CDR3 DNA: TGCGCCAGCAGCCAAGAACGGGAGATCTCCTACAATGAGCAGTTCTTC
CDR3 protein: CASSQEREISYNEQFF

V gene: TRBV11-2
J gene: TRBJ2-1
clone size: -
D gene: -
CDR3 length: 14
CDR3 DNA: TGTGCCAGCGGCGGCCAAGTAGTGATCAATGAGCAGTTCTTC
CDR3 protein: CASGGQVVINEQFF

V gene: TRBV5-4
J gene: TRBJ2-3
clone size: -
D gene: -
CDR3 length: 15
CDR3 DNA: TGTGCCAGCAGCTCGGCCGTGGACTACACAGATACGCAGTATTTT
CDR3 protein: CASSSAVDYTDTQYF

V gene: TRBV27
J gene: TRBJ2-7
clone size: -
D gene: -
CDR3 length: 14
CDR3 DNA: TGTGCCAGCAGCCCTGGATGGAGGGTCCACGAGCAGTACTTC
CDR3 protein: CASSPGWRVHEQYF

V gene: TRBV11-2
J gene: TRBJ1-2
clone size: -
D gene: -
CDR3 length: 14
CDR3 DNA: TGTGCCAGCGCCACCGAGGGGCAGGGGAATGGCTACACCTTC
CDR3 protein: CASATEGQGNGYTF

V gene: TRBV27
J gene: TRBJ2-4
clone size: -
D gene: -
CDR3 length: 15
CDR3 DNA: TGTGCCAGCAGTCCCATCGAGTCGGCCAAAAACATTCAGTACTTC
CDR3 protein: CASSPIESAKNIQYF

V gene: TRBV18
J gene: TRBJ1-3
clone size: -
D gene: -
CDR3 length: 17
CDR3 DNA: TGTGCCAGCTCACCATCGCGCCCGACGAGCTCTGGAAACACCATATATTTT
CDR3 protein: CASSPSRPTSSGNTIYF

V gene: TRBV5-6
J gene: TRBJ2-7
clone size: -
D gene: -
CDR3 length: 15
CDR3 DNA: TGTGCCAGCAGCTTGGACTTCCGCAGGGCCCACGAGCAGTACTTC
CDR3 protein: CASSLDFRRAHEQYF

V gene: TRBV28
J gene: TRBJ1-2
clone size: -
D gene: -
CDR3 length: 13
CDR3 DNA: TGTGCCAGCAGCTCAGACAGACCCTATGGCTACACCTTC
CDR3 protein: CASSSDRPYGYTF

V gene: TRBV5-1
J gene: TRBJ1-4
clone size: -
D gene: -
CDR3 length: 15
CDR3 DNA: TGCGCCAGCAGCCGAGGGACGGCAACTAATGAAAAACTGTTTTTT
CDR3 protein: CASSRGTATNEKLFF

V gene: TRBV6-5
J gene: TRBJ2-1
clone size: once
D gene: -
CDR3 length: 15
CDR3 DNA: TGTGCCAGCAGACAGGGACGGGGTTTTGAAAATGAGCAGTTCTTC
CDR3 protein: CASRQGRGFENEQFF

V gene: TRBV9
J gene: TRBJ2-3
clone size: -
D gene: TRBD2
CDR3 length: 17
CDR3 DNA: TGTGCCAGCAGCGTATTCCACGGGAGGGGGTTCACAGATACGCAGTATTTT
CDR3 protein: CASSVFHGRGFTDTQYF

V gene: TRBV30
J gene: TRBJ1-2
clone size: -
D gene: -
CDR3 length: 11
CDR3 DNA: TGTGCCTGCCCGGTGGCATATGGCTACACCTTC
CDR3 protein: CACPVAYGYTF

V gene: TRBV18
J gene: TRBJ2-6
clone size: -
D gene: -
CDR3 length: 15
CDR3 DNA: TGTGCCAGCTCACTTAGTAGGTCTGGGGCCAACGTCCTGACTTTC
CDR3 protein: CASSLSRSGANVLTF

V gene: TRBV7-3
J gene: TRBJ2-3
clone size: -
D gene: TRBD2
CDR3 length: 14
CDR3 DNA: TGTGCCAGCAGCGTGAACCGGGGGGCAGATACGCAGTATTTT
CDR3 protein: CASSVNRGADTQYF

V gene: TRBV30
J gene: TRBJ1-5
clone size: -
D gene: -
CDR3 length: 18
CDR3 DNA: TGTGCCTGGAGCCCACCGGGCAGGGCAGTGAAAAGGAATCAGCCCCAGCATTTT
CDR3 protein: CAWSPPGRAVKRNQPQHF

V gene: TRBV7-2
J gene: TRBJ2-3
clone size: few
D gene: -
CDR3 length: 13
CDR3 DNA: TGTGCCAGCAGCACCCGACAAACAGATACGCAGTATTTT
CDR3 protein: CASSTRQTDTQYF

V gene: TRBV27
J gene: TRBJ1-2
clone size: -
D gene: TRBD1
CDR3 length: 15
CDR3 DNA: TGTGCCAGCGCCCCCCTGGGCAGGGGGTACTACGGCTACACCTTC
CDR3 protein: CASAPLGRGYYGYTF

V gene: TRBV5-4
J gene: TRBJ1-6
clone size: -
D gene: -
CDR3 length: 16
CDR3 DNA: TGTGCCAGCAGCAGTCGACAGGTGGGCTATAATTCACCCCTCCACTTT
CDR3 protein: CASSSRQVGYNSPLHF

V gene: TRBV19
J gene: TRBJ2-7
clone size: -
D gene: -
CDR3 length: 11
CDR3 DNA: TGTGCCAGTAGTCGAGGTTACGAGCAGTACTTC
CDR3 protein: CASSRGYEQYF

V gene: TRBV11-2
J gene: TRBJ2-2
clone size: -
D gene: -
CDR3 length: 13
CDR3 DNA: TGTGCCAGCAGCATAACGGGCACCGGGGAGCTGTTTTTT
CDR3 protein: CASSITGTGELFF